This T cell receptor beta chain was identified in a study of cytomegalovirus exposure and HLA in healthy donors. Looking at the study overall: Roughly 92 million unique TCRs, all from HLA-typed donors, were included in an early release of the data. General study results and limits: Within an earlier analysis, most TCR beta V segments proved productive either about 87% or about 30% of the time. Among TCR beta chains of equal frequency, HLA-associated ones were more clonally expanded in a later analysis.

The length of the CDR3 is 16 residues. Germline CDR1 and CDR2: SGHNT and YYREEE (reference sequence). The ends were cut back, 4 bases at V and 2 bases at J, with 18 bases in the middle. 60 Vbeta and 13 Jbeta primers were used in PCR. Sequencing used immunoSEQ multiplex PCR; TCRdb keeps in-frame clones, though not all of them. The table lists about 180,000 clones, more than 60% of them singletons, with around 1.5% in the top ten. A note on this clone: Its specificity is unknown.

The sequence derives from a man younger than 35 in good health and CMV-seronegative. The J gene is TRBJ1-1, the V gene TRBV5-4; D is ambiguous. The sample comprised PBMCs. The CDR3 reads CASSPGSLGPNTEAFF. DNA of the CDR3: TGTGCCAGCAGCCCCGGGTCCCTCGGCCCAAACACTGAAGCTTTCTTT.